What follows describes a single T cell receptor (beta chain). Its antigen is undetermined. The sequenced template was cDNA made from the entire isolated RNA. Produced via immunoSEQ multiplex PCR; TCRdb's table is partial and in-frame only. The sample yields 640,000 or so clones, roughly 12% seen once. These data come from a study of beta chain features in type 1 diabetes. Findings and caveats of the study: TCRB CDR3s from Type 1 diabetes patients were moderately but significantly shorter in all four CD4+ subsets.

The CDR3 has 15 amino acids. V gave up 0 bases and J gave up 4 bases, with 14 bases separating them. Germline values: CDR1 SGHRS, CDR2 YFSETQ. What was sequenced was naive CD4+ T cells from blood. The genes are TRBV5-1 and TRBJ2-7, with a weak D call TRBD1 (6 bases). The sequence was collected from a man aged 18 to 29 with type 1 diabetes. CDR3 sequence: CASSLGSTGWYEQYF. As DNA, the CDR3 is TGCGCCAGCAGCTTGGGCTCGACAGGTTGGTACGAGCAGTACTTC.